This T cell receptor (beta chain) was obtained from a study of T cell repertoires in MIS-A myocarditis. Between the trimmed V and J ends, which lost 5 bases and 4 bases, there was a span of 14 bases. This CDR3 has 14 residues. Germline CDR1 reads MDHEN; CDR2 reads SYDVKM. The repertoire was sequenced with immunoSEQ multiplex PCR; TCRdb's copy has only in-frame clones and lacks some. The sample yields 11,000 or so clones, roughly 84% seen once. This TCR was recovered from a man in his late teens or twenties with fulminant myocarditis from multisystem inflammatory syndrome in adults (MIS-A) after COVID-19. Sequencing was done on a sample of right ventricle heart tissue obtained at autopsy. The V and J genes are TRBV28 and TRBJ1-2; D gene uncertain. CDR3 sequence reads: CASSPRVGSYGYTF. The CDR3 coding sequence is TGTGCCAGCAGTCCTCGTGTAGGTAGCTATGGCTACACCTTC.